The 21 T cell receptor beta chains given below trace back to one sample, sequenced in a study of response to subunit inactivated influenza vaccine. TCRdb ran MiXCR on the RT-PCR reads and lists one entry per CDR3 protein. The sample contains about 540,000 distinct CDR3 sequences, around 25% of which appear only once. These data were also reused for a study on T cells expressing NK-cell markers. From that second work: UMI-tagged 5'RACE template switching yielded the TCR beta cDNA.

Material: CD4+ T cells sorted from PBMCs, obtained about 11 days after vaccination. The receptor source for this set is a man between 50 and 59 years old who received an inactivated influenza vaccine.

This clonotype was observed many times. The gene calls are TRBV12-3 or TRBV12-4 and TRBJ2-5; the match to TRBD1 covers 7 bases. V gave up 6 bases and J gave up 5 bases; unmatched junction bases: 9. The CDR3 length is 14 residues. CDR3 bases: TGTGCCAGCAGCCTGACAGGGCCGGGTGAGACCCAGTACTTC. Translated, it gives CASSLTGPGETQYF.

The V gene is TRBV3-1, the J gene TRBJ2-7; 7 bases map to TRBD2. Germline CDR1 reads LGHDT; CDR2 reads YNNKEL (reference sequence). With V trimmed by 4 bases and J by 2 bases, 5 bases remained unmatched. The CDR3 has 14 residues. CDR3: CASSRGTKTYEQYF. The CDR3 DNA sequence: TGTGCCAGCAGCCGCGGGACTAAAACCTACGAGCAGTACTTC.

This clonotype was seen many times. V is TRBV29-1 and J is TRBJ2-6; no reliable D call. Germline CDR1 reads SQVTM; CDR2 reads ANQGSEA. V shed 4 bases and J shed 0 bases, with 7 bases lying between them. CDR3 length: 14 residues. The CDR3 coding sequence is TGCAGCGTTGGGACGGGCTCTGGGGCCAACGTCCTGACTTTC. Its translation: CSVGTGSGANVLTF.

This clonotype was seen only a few times. The chain recombines TRBV20-1 with TRBJ2-3; 10 bases match TRBD2. CDR3 length: 17 amino acids. The V and J ends lost 1 base and 2 bases, in that order; junction bases with no gene match: 9. Germline assignment: CDR1 DFQATT and CDR2 SNEGSKA (reference sequence). CDR3 DNA: TGCAGTGCTAGAGTACGAGCCGGACTAGCGGTCACAGATACGCAGTATTTT. Translation gives CSARVRAGLAVTDTQYF.

V gene TRBV6-2 or TRBV6-3 combines with J gene TRBJ1-5; D not resolved. CDR1 MNHEY and CDR2 SVGEGT come from the germline V gene. Between the trimmed V and J ends, which lost 6 bases and 2 bases, there was a span of 14 bases. CDR3 length: 15 residues. In DNA, the CDR3 is TGTGCCAGCAGGCCCTCGGGTAATGGCAATCAGCCCCAGCATTTT. It specifies CASRPSGNGNQPQHF.

The chain uses TRBV20-1 and TRBJ2-2, with D possibly TRBD1 on 6 matching bases. The ends were cut back, 6 bases at V and 5 bases at J, with 22 bases in the middle. The CDR3 consists of 16 residues. From germline, CDR1 is DFQATT and CDR2 SNEGSKA (reference sequence). DNA of the CDR3: TGCAGTGCGCCGAACAGGAAAAGGGGGTCGACCGGGGAGCTGTTTTTT. Its translation: CSAPNRKRGSTGELFF.

This clonotype is a singleton in its sample. The CDR3 protein is CATSERLAGVVDTQYF. CDR3 coding DNA: TGTGCCACCAGTGAAAGACTAGCGGGAGTGGTAGATACGCAGTATTTT. The genes are TRBV24-1 and TRBJ2-3, with 12 bases lining up with TRBD2. V was pared by 4 bases and J by 5 bases, with 6 bases of the junction left unmatched. CDR3 length: 16 residues. From germline, CDR1 is KGHDR and CDR2 SFDVKD.

The gene calls are TRBV5-1 and TRBJ2-3; 7 nucleotides match TRBD1. Trimming cost V 0 bases and J 2 bases; bases outside gene matches: 3. CDR1 and CDR2 (germline): SGHRS, YFSETQ. The CDR3 is 15 amino acids. As DNA, the CDR3 is TGCGCCAGCAGCTTGGCGGGACAGTACACAGATACGCAGTATTTT. It is translated as CASSLAGQYTDTQYF.

This clonotype was counted a few times. The rearrangement links TRBV6-1 to TRBJ2-5, with D hard to call. This CDR3 has 14 amino acids. Trimming cost V 8 bases and J 0 bases, with 13 bases left between them. The germline gives CDR1 MNHNS, CDR2 SASEGT. For the CDR3, the DNA is TGTGCCAGCCGAGAAACAGTGTACCAAGAGACCCAGTACTTC. It specifies CASRETVYQETQYF.

The genes are TRBV10-3 and TRBJ2-3, with D perhaps TRBD2 (6 bases). The CDR3 loop spans 15 amino acids. V lost 4 bases, J lost 2 bases, and 13 bases lay in between. Looked up from germline, CDR1 is ENHRY and CDR2 is SYGVKD. The CDR3 DNA sequence: TGTGCCATCAGTGGCCGGGGGTCCCTCACAGATACGCAGTATTTT. Translation gives CAISGRGSLTDTQYF.

This sequence joins TRBV5-1 and TRBJ2-3; TRBD2 matches 13 bases. The germline V gene has CDR1 SGHRS and CDR2 YFSETQ. This CDR3 is 16 amino acids long. V shed 6 bases, J shed 4 bases, and the junction held 8 bases outside the gene matches. The CDR3 region is CASTFLLAGGADTQYF. Written as DNA, the CDR3 is TGCGCCAGCACCTTTCTACTAGCGGGAGGGGCAGATACGCAGTATTTT.

J is TRBJ1-1 and V is TRBV4-1; 7 positions agree with TRBD1. The CDR3 spans 15 residues. Trimming cost V 5 bases and J 0 bases; bases outside gene matches: 6. Per germline, CDR1 MGHRA and CDR2 YSYEKL. Here the CDR3 reads CASSETGSMNTEAFF. In DNA, the CDR3 is TGCGCCAGCAGCGAGACAGGGAGTATGAACACTGAAGCTTTCTTT.

This clonotype was counted many times. The gene calls are TRBV29-1 and TRBJ2-5, with D possibly being TRBD1 (5 bases). Per germline, CDR1 SQVTM and CDR2 ANQGSEA. The length of the CDR3 is 11 residues. V was clipped by 4 bases and J by 4 bases, with 7 bases between them. The CDR3 spells CSVVGVETQYF. CDR3 nucleotide sequence: TGCAGCGTTGTAGGGGTAGAGACCCAGTACTTC.

The rearrangement joins TRBV28 to TRBJ2-7; 7 nucleotides agree with TRBD1. CDR3 length: 12 amino acids. V lost 8 bases to trimming and J lost 1 base; unmatched junction nucleotides: 2. Germline CDR1 is MDHEN and CDR2 is SYDVKM. The CDR3 here is CASGTESYEQYF. CDR3 in DNA: TGTGCCAGCGGGACAGAGTCCTACGAGCAGTACTTC. Filled out from reference TRBV28 and TRBJ2-7, the complete variable domain reads DVKVTQSSRYLVKRTGEKVFLECVQDMDHENMFWYRQDPGLGLRLIYFSYDVKMKEKGDIPEGYSVSREKKERFSLILESASTNQTSMYLCASGTESYEQYFGPGTRLTVT.

The gene calls are TRBV6-4 and TRBJ2-2; no firm D call. Deletions cut 7 bases from V and 3 bases from J, with 6 bases between. The CDR3 is made up of 12 amino acids. Germline lookup yields CDR1 MRHNA and CDR2 SNTAGT. CDR3 protein: CASKRDTGELFF. In DNA form, the CDR3 reads TGTGCCAGCAAGAGAGACACCGGGGAGCTGTTTTTT.

The chain uses TRBV11-2 and TRBJ2-1; tentative D call: TRBD2 (6 bases). This CDR3 has 15 amino acids. Germline CDR1 and CDR2: SGHAT and FQNNGV. With 10 bases removed from V and 9 bases from J, the gap between germline ends came to 25 bases. CDR3 bases: TGTGCCACGCGACCAATTGGAGGGAAGGCCGGTGAGCAGTTCTTC. Protein sequence: CATRPIGGKAGEQFF.

A note on this clonotype: A read error may produce the germline difference seen at one junction end. The chain carries TRBV14 and TRBJ2-1; 10 bases map to TRBD1. CDR3 length: 17 amino acids. The V gene's germline CDR1 is SGHDN and CDR2 FVKESK. The CDR3 region is CASCQGQGYYRDNEQFF. The CDR3 bases are TGTGCCAGCTGCCAGGGACAGGGGTATTATCGGGACAATGAGCAGTTCTTC.

In its sample, this clonotype was seen many times. This chain links TRBV11-2 with TRBJ2-7, with 10 nucleotides matching TRBD2. This CDR3 has 12 amino acids. Germline CDR1 SGHAT, CDR2 FQNNGV. V shed 5 bases, J shed 10 bases, and the junction held 5 bases outside the gene matches. The DNA of the CDR3 is TGTGCCAGCAGCATAGCGGGGGGCTTCCAGTACTTC. It translates to CASSIAGGFQYF. The entire variable domain, with the rest obtained from reference TRBV11-2 and TRBJ2-7, is as follows: EAGVAQSPRYKIIEKRQSVAFWCNPISGHATLYWYQQILGQGPKLLIQFQNNGVVDDSQLPKDRFSAERLKGVDSTLKIQPAKLEDSAVYLCASSIAGGFQYFGPGTRLTVT.

The V gene is TRBV11-1, the J gene TRBJ2-4; 11 nucleotides align to TRBD1. Germline V gene data show CDR1 as SGHAT and CDR2 as FQDESV (reference sequence). Losses at the gene ends were 5 bases for V and 6 bases for J; bases not matched to a gene: 6. The CDR3 runs 15 residues. CDR3 residues: CASSPGQGALNIQYF. The CDR3 region has the DNA TGTGCCAGCAGCCCCGGACAGGGGGCTTTAAACATTCAGTACTTC.

This chain joins TRBV7-2 and TRBJ2-7; possibly TRBD2 for D (6 bases). The germline CDR1 and CDR2 sequences are SGHTA and FQGNSA. Trimming took 7 bases from V and 0 from J, leaving 16 bases between them. CDR3 length equals 15 residues. DNA of the CDR3: TGTGCCAGCACCACCGGGACTCTATTCTCCTACGAGCAGTACTTC. Its protein product is CASTTGTLFSYEQYF.

V usage is TRBV29-1 and J usage is TRBJ2-2; the D is unclear. The CDR3 loop spans 11 amino acids. Trimming cost V 6 bases and J 6 bases, with 8 bases left between them. The germline V gene encodes CDR1 SQVTM and CDR2 ANQGSEA. This CDR3 is CSVVGSGELFF. CDR3 DNA: TGCAGCGTGGTTGGTTCCGGGGAGCTGTTTTTT.